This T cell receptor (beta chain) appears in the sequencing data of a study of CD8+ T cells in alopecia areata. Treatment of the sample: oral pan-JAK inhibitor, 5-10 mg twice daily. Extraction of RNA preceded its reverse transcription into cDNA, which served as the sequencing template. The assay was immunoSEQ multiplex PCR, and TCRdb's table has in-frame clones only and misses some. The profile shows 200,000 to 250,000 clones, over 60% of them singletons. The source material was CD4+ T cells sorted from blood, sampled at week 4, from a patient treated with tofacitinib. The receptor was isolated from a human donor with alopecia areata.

The CDR3 loop is CASSARWGGTEAFF. The CDR3 nucleotides are TGTGCCAGCAGCGCGAGATGGGGAGGAACTGAAGCTTTCTTT. The V call is TRBV2, the J call TRBJ1-1; D remains unclear. Trimming took off 6 bases at V and 5 bases at J, with 16 bases between the two ends. The CDR3 contains 14 residues. The germline CDR1 and CDR2 sequences are SNHLY and FYNNEI.